The clone carrying this TCR beta chain occurred a few times. Antigen specificity is unknown. This sample is drawn from a study of tumor-infiltrating lymphocytes in primary liver carcinoma. From approximately 550 ng of total RNA, TCR beta-specific cDNA was reverse-transcribed using a constant-region primer. For TCR beta, libraries were produced by three nested multiplex PCR rounds using slightly modified ARM-PCR. The first two PCR rounds used TRBV1-TRBV30 primers with a Cbeta primer, around 10 cycles each. TCRdb used MiXCR to reprocess the multiplex PCR reads, holding one entry per CDR3 protein. Of about 110,000 distinct CDR3 sequences in the sample, roughly three fifths were seen once. Whole-study findings and limits: Top clones occupying all five tumor regions numbered only about 7.5-24%.

DNA and RNA were both co-extracted from about 19-30 mg of bulk tissue that had not been sorted. This CDR3 is 16 amino acids long. The chain uses TRBV21-1 and TRBJ1-2; the table's D call of TRBD1 was not tested on the DNA. TRBV21-1 is labeled a pseudogene. This receptor was obtained from a woman aged 55-69 years with primary liver carcinoma and hepatitis B virus infection. The sequenced sample consisted of liver tumor tissue from sampling region 1. Described subset: tumor region T1, superior pole. The CDR3 DNA sequence: TGTGCCAGCAGCAAAGAAATACCAGGGCGCCCCTATGGCTACACCTTC. Protein product: CASSKEIPGRPYGYTF.